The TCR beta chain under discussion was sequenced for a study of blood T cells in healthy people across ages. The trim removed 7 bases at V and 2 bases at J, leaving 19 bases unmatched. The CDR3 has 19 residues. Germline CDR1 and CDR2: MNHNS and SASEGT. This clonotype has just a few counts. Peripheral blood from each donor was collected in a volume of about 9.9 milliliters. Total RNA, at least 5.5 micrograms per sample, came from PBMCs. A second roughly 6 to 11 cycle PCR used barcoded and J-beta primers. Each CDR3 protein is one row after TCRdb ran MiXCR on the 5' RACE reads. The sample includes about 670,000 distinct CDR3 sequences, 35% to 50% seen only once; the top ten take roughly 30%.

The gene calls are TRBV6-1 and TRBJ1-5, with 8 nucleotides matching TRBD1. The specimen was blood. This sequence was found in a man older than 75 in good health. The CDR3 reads CASMDPQQGAYDGNQPQHF. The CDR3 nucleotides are TGTGCCAGCATGGATCCACAGCAGGGGGCTTATGATGGCAATCAGCCCCAGCATTTT.